This T cell receptor (beta chain) derives from a study of T cell responses to AZD1222 COVID-19 vaccine. Study outcomes and limitations: Scientists sampled the repertoires only once the peak T cell response had passed. Donors, mostly white British, included more females; clonal diversity was possibly underestimated. The study reported that nearly half of spike-specific TCRs target unmutated variant regions.

The method was immunoSEQ multiplex PCR; TCRdb's version includes in-frame clones alone and lacks a portion of them. The table lists under 200,000 clones, about nine tenths of them singletons, with 1.5% in the top ten. This clone appeared once. Its antigen remains unknown. The starting material was peripheral blood, obtained on day 0 of AZD1222 vaccination. The receptor was derived from an adult in good health.

The CDR3 sequence is CASSEGQGLSQPQHF. In nucleotides, the CDR3 is TGCGCCAGCAGTGAGGGGCAGGGTCTTAGTCAGCCCCAGCATTTT. This sequence joins TRBV10-2 and TRBJ1-5; D is perhaps TRBD1 (5 bases). V lost 2 bases and J lost 6, with 14 bases in between. The length of the CDR3 is 15 residues. CDR1 and CDR2 (germline): WSHSY, SAAADI.